The 19 T cell receptor beta chains below all came from one sample that was sequenced in a study of shared clonotypes between healthy human individuals. Clones were sequenced by immunoSEQ multiplex PCR, and TCRdb holds only the in-frame ones, with some missing. The data show roughly 2.4 million clones, with 90% to 96% seen just once and approximately 0.13% held by the top ten. The sample taken for sequencing was naive CD4+ T cells sorted from blood. Subset reported: CD45RA+ positively selected. The receptors stem from a man aged 18 to 29 in good health.

The chain links TRBV6-6 to TRBJ2-7; 14 bases fit TRBD2. Germline-derived CDR1 and CDR2 are MNHNY and SVGAGI (reference sequence). The CDR3 spans 16 residues. V dropped 3 bases and J dropped 7; count of bases not matched to a gene: 8. CDR3 region: CASSYETSGRAGEQYF. Here the CDR3 DNA reads TGTGCCAGCAGTTATGAGACTAGCGGGAGGGCCGGTGAGCAGTACTTC.

This rearrangement joins TRBV6-1 to TRBJ2-2, with 9 bases aligning to TRBD2. Unmatched junction bases numbered 6, after V lost 4 bases and J lost 6 bases. The CDR3 length is 15 residues. The germline V gene has CDR1 MNHNS and CDR2 SASEGT. Here the CDR3 DNA reads TGTGCCAGCAGTGCCTTAGCGGGAGCCCCCGGGGAGCTGTTTTTT. Translation gives CASSALAGAPGELFF.

This clone showed up just once. The chain joins TRBV11-3 to TRBJ2-1; 11 bases map to TRBD2. Trimming cost V 5 bases and J 4 bases; bases outside gene matches: 7. CDR3 size: 16 residues. Germline CDR1 reads SGHNT; CDR2 reads YENEEA. CDR3 DNA: TGTGCCAGCAGCCCCGGAGGGACTAGCGGTTACAATGAGCAGTTCTTC. Its protein product is CASSPGGTSGYNEQFF.

This clone has a single count. This chain connects TRBV18 to TRBJ2-1, with TRBD1 identical over 8 bases. This CDR3 is 13 amino acids long. Per the germline V gene, CDR1 is KGHSH and CDR2 is LQKENI. Trimming took 5 bases from V and 9 from J; bases not matched to a gene: 6. The CDR3 is CASSADRVGEQFF. CDR3 nucleotides: TGTGCCAGCTCAGCGGACAGGGTCGGTGAGCAGTTCTTC.

On this clone: In the same sample, other DNA sequences code for this CDR3. The chain uses TRBV10-1 and TRBJ2-1, with 9 bases that match TRBD1. The germline gives CDR1 WNHNN, CDR2 SYGVQD (reference sequence). The J segment lost 8 bases and the V segment lost 5 bases, leaving 7 bases of the junction unmatched. The CDR3 has 14 amino acids. The CDR3 loop is CASSPGQGSHEQFF. The CDR3 region has the DNA TGCGCCAGCAGTCCGGGACAGGGTAGTCATGAGCAGTTCTTC.

This clone was found once. The V and J genes are TRBV30 and TRBJ1-5, with 8 bases lining up with TRBD1. Germline assignment: CDR1 GTSNPN and CDR2 SVGIG (reference sequence). This CDR3 is built from 17 residues. V shed 0 bases and J 6 bases; nucleotides not matched to a gene: 13. CDR3 sequence: CAWSVQGGGTAGQPQHF. CDR3 sequence (DNA): TGTGCCTGGAGTGTACAGGGGGGGGGAACAGCCGGTCAGCCCCAGCATTTT. Filled out from reference TRBV30 and TRBJ1-5, the complete variable domain reads SQTIHQWPATLVQPVGSPLSLECTVEGTSNPNLYWYRQAAGRGLQLLFYSVGIGQISSEVPQNLSASRPQDRQFILSSKKLLLSDSGFYLCAWSVQGGGTAGQPQHFGDGTRLSIL.

This clone was seen just once. This chain joins TRBV4-1 and TRBJ1-4, with no clear D. Trimming cost V 2 bases and J 1 base, with 11 bases left between them. The CDR3 sequence is 16 residues long. Germline V gene sequence: CDR1 MGHRA, CDR2 YSYEKL. The CDR3 sequence: CASSQLAVGTNEKLFF. In DNA form, the CDR3 reads TGCGCCAGCAGCCAACTCGCAGTCGGAACTAATGAAAAACTGTTTTTT.

V gene TRBV6-5 combines with J gene TRBJ2-7, with a tentative D call TRBD2 (6 bases). CDR3 length: 16 amino acids. CDR1 and CDR2 from the germline V gene are MNHEY and SVGAGI. V was clipped by 4 bases and J by 5 bases, with 21 bases between them. The CDR3 nucleotides read TGTGCCAGCAGTTCCCCTGGCGGGGCAACTCGGGACGAGCAGTACTTC. Amino acids: CASSSPGGATRDEQYF.

The CDR3 sequence: CASSPVTGELGNYGYTF. The CDR3 nucleotides are TGTGCCAGCTCACCGGTAACAGGGGAACTTGGCAACTATGGCTACACCTTC. The J gene is TRBJ1-2, the V gene TRBV18; TRBD1 matches 7 bases. The CDR3 loop spans 17 amino acids. CDR1 is KGHSH, CDR2 LQKENI, per germline. The V gene end was trimmed by 3 bases and the J gene end by 2 bases; junction bases not matched to a gene: 12.

The chain has TRBV6-1 and TRBJ2-5; possible D gene TRBD1, 5 bases. The germline gives CDR1 MNHNS, CDR2 SASEGT. The V end lost 2 bases, the J end lost 8 bases, and 15 bases lay between the germline ends. This CDR3 region has 14 residues. As DNA, the CDR3 is TGTGCCAGCAGTGAATCTCCTGGGGCGCCCACCCAGTACTTC. Translated, it gives CASSESPGAPTQYF.

This clone has only one observation. The chain is built from TRBV11-2 and TRBJ1-6; TRBD1 aligns across 10 bases. The CDR3 covers 17 residues. The V and J ends lost 5 bases and 4 bases, in that order; junction bases with no gene match: 8. Germline V lookup: CDR1 SGHAT, CDR2 FQNNGV. This chain's CDR3 is CASSLGGQGNYNSPLHF. In DNA form, the CDR3 reads TGTGCCAGCAGCCTAGGGGGACAGGGGAATTATAATTCACCCCTCCACTTT.

This clone was seen only once. The chain combines TRBV18 with TRBJ1-2; 9 bases are a match to TRBD1. This CDR3 has 15 residues. J was trimmed by 4 bases and V by 5 bases; bases with no gene match: 8. CDR1 and CDR2 from the germline V gene are KGHSH and LQKENI. Written as DNA, the CDR3 is TGTGCCAGCTCAACTACAGGGGGCGCGATCTATGGCTACACCTTC. Its protein is CASSTTGGAIYGYTF. The full variable domain, with the rest looked up from reference TRBV18 and TRBJ1-2, is NAGVMQNPRHLVRRRGQEARLRCSPMKGHSHVYWYRQLPEEGLKFMVYLQKENIIDESGMPKERFSAEFPKEGPSILRIQQVVRGDSAAYFCASSTTGGAIYGYTFGSGTRLTVV.

The chain carries TRBV6-5 and TRBJ1-1, with TRBD1 matching 10 bases. The germline V gene encodes CDR1 MNHEY and CDR2 SVGAGI. V trimming: 5 bases; J trimming: 1 base; junction bases outside the gene matches: 4. This CDR3 has 15 amino acids. CDR3 amino acids: CASSTDRGRNTEAFF. The CDR3 DNA sequence: TGTGCCAGCAGTACCGACAGGGGGCGGAACACTGAAGCTTTCTTT.

The J gene is TRBJ1-2, the V gene TRBV7-2; a possible D gene is TRBD1 (5 bases). Trimming took off 3 bases at V and 8 bases at J, with 13 bases between the two ends. CDR1 is SGHTA and CDR2 is FQGNSA in the germline V gene. The CDR3 covers 13 residues. The CDR3 loop is CASSFGGIGGYTF. CDR3 DNA sequence: TGTGCCAGCAGCTTTGGGGGGATCGGAGGCTACACCTTC.

This rearrangement joins TRBV9 to TRBJ2-3; 8 nucleotides agree with TRBD1. Unmatched junction bases numbered 3, after V lost 3 bases and J lost 0 bases. CDR3 length equals 15 residues. The germline V gene has CDR1 SGDLS and CDR2 YYNGEE. CDR3 bases: TGTGCCAGCAGCGGGACAGGGCTTAGCACAGATACGCAGTATTTT. Encoded protein: CASSGTGLSTDTQYF.

This clone came up once. V usage is TRBV21-1 and J usage is TRBJ1-2; TRBD1, the table's D call, lacks a check against the DNA. TRBV21-1 is shown as a pseudogene. This CDR3 comprises 14 residues. CDR3 loop: CASSKGGQGYGYTF. As DNA, the CDR3 is TGTGCCAGCAGCAAAGGAGGACAGGGTTATGGCTACACCTTC.

This clone was seen once. The V gene is TRBV12-1, the J gene TRBJ2-5; whether TRBD2, the table's D call, matches the DNA was not checked. TRBV12-1 is termed a pseudogene. The CDR3 covers 12 residues. The CDR3 coding sequence is TGTGCCAGCAGCTCTAGCGAAGAGACCCAGTACTTC. Translation: CASSSSEETQYF.

This sequence joins TRBV18 and TRBJ2-7; perhaps TRBD1 as D (6 bases). CDR3 size: 16 residues. CDR1 KGHSH and CDR2 LQKENI come from the germline V gene. Trimming removed 4 bases at V and 3 bases at J, with 19 bases between. CDR3 DNA: TGTGCCAGCTCACGGCCCGTGGGGGCATATAGCTACGAGCAGTACTTC. Translating it yields CASSRPVGAYSYEQYF.

V and J are TRBV5-6 and TRBJ1-6; D is ambiguous. The length of the CDR3 is 14 residues. CDR1 and CDR2 (germline): SGHDT, YYEEEE. Trimming cost V 1 base and J 7 bases, with 9 bases left between them. The CDR3 sequence: CASSLTHGNSPLHF. The CDR3 coding sequence is TGTGCCAGCAGCTTGACGCATGGAAATTCACCCCTCCACTTT.